This TCR beta chain was sequenced in a study of patients with pleural tuberculosis. MiXCR was run by TCRdb on the reads, yielding one entry per CDR3 protein. The table lists about 29,000 distinct CDR3 sequences, 18% of them singletons. Losses at the gene ends were 0 bases for V and 0 bases for J; bases not matched to a gene: 1. CDR1 LGHNA and CDR2 YSLEER come from the germline V gene. This CDR3 spans 15 amino acids. This clonotype was counted many times. Input material: peripheral blood. This TCR came from a human donor with pleural tuberculosis. The J gene is TRBJ2-7, the V gene TRBV4-3; 8 bases fit TRBD2. In DNA form, the CDR3 reads TGCGCCAGCAGCCAAGAAACTAGCGGCTCCTACGAGCAGTACTTC. This translates into CASSQETSGSYEQYF.